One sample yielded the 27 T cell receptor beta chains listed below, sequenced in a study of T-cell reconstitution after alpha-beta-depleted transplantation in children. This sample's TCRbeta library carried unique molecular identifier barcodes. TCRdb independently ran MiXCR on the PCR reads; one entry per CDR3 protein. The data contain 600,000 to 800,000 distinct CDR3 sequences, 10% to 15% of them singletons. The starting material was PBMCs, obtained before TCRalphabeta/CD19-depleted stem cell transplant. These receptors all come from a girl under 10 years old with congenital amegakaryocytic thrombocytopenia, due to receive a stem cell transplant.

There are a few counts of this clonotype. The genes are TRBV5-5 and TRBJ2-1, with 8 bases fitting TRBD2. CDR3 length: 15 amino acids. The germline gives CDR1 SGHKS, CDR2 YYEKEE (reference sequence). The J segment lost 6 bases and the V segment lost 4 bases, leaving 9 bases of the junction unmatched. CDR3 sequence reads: CASSDALAGGNEQFF. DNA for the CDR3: TGTGCCAGCAGCGACGCCCTAGCGGGTGGCAATGAGCAGTTCTTC.

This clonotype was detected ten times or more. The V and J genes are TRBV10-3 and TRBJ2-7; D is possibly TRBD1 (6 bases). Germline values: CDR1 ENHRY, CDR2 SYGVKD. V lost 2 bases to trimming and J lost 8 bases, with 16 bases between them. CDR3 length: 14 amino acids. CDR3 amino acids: CAISEATGQGKQYF. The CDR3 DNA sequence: TGTGCCATCAGTGAGGCGACAGGCCAGGGGAAGCAGTACTTC.

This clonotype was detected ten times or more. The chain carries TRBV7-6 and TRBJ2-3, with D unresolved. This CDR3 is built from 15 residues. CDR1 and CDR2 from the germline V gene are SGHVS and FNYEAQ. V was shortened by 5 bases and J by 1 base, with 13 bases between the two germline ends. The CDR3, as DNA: TGTGCCAGCAGCCTACGGACCGACCGCACAGATACGCAGTATTTT. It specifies CASSLRTDRTDTQYF.

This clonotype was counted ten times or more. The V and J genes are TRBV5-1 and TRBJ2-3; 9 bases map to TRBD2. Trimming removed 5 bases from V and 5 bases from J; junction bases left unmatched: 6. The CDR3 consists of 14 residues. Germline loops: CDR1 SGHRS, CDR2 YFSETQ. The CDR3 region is CASRAGLAGDTQYF. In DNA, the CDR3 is TGCGCCAGCAGAGCGGGACTAGCAGGAGATACGCAGTATTTT.

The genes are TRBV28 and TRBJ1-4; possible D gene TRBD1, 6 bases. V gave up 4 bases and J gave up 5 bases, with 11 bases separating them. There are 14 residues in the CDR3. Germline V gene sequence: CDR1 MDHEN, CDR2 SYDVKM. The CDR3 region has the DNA TGTGCCAGCAGTTCCGGCGGACAGAATGAAAAACTGTTTTTT. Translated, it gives CASSSGGQNEKLFF.

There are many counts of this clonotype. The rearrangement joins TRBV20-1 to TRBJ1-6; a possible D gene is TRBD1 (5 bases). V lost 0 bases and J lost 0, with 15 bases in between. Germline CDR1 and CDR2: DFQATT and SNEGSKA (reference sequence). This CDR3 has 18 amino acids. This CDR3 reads CSARDRDAASSYNSPLHF. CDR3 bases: TGCAGTGCTAGAGATAGGGACGCCGCAAGCTCCTATAATTCACCCCTCCACTTT.

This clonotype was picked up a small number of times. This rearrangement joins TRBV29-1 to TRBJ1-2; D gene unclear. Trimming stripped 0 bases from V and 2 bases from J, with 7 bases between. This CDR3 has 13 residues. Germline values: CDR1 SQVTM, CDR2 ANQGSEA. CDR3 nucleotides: TGCAGCGTTGAAGACAGTGTCAACTATGGCTACACCTTC. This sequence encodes CSVEDSVNYGYTF. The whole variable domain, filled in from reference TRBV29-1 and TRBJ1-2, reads SAVISQKPSRDICQRGTSLTIQCQVDSQVTMMFWYRQQPGQSLTLIATANQGSEATYESGFVIDKFPISRPNLTFSTLTVSNMSPEDSSIYLCSVEDSVNYGYTFGSGTRLTVV.

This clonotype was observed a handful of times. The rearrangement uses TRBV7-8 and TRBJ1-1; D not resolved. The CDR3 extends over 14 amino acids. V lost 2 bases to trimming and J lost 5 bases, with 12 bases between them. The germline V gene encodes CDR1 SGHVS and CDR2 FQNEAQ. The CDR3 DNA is TGTGCCAGCAGCTTACTTCCCCCTTGGACTGAAGCTTTCTTT. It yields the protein CASSLLPPWTEAFF.

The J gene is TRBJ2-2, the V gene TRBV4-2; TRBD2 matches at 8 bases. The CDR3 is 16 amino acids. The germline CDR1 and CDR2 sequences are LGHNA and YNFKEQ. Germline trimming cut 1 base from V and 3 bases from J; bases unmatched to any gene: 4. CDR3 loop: CASSQVRLAYTGELFF. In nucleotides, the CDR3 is TGTGCCAGCAGCCAAGTTCGACTAGCGTACACCGGGGAGCTGTTTTTT.

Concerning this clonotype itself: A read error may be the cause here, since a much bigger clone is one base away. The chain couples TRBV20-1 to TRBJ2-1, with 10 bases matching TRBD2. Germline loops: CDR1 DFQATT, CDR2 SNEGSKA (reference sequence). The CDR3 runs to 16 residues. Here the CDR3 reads CSARPLSGRVYDEQFF. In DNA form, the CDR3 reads TGCAGTGCTAGGCCCCTGAGCGGGAGGGTCTACGATGAGCAGTTCTTC.

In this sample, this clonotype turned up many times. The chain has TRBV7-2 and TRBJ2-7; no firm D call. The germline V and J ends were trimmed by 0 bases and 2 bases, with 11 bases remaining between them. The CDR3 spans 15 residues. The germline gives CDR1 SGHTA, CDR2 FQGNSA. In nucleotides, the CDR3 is TGTGCCAGCAGCTTAGCACCAGACATAACCTACGAGCAGTACTTC. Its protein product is CASSLAPDITYEQYF.

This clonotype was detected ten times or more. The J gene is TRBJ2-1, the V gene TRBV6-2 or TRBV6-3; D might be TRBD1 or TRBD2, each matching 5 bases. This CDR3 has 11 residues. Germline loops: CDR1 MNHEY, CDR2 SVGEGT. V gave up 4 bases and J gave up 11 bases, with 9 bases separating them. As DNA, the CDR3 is TGTGCCAGCAGTTCGCCGGGGCAGCAGTTCTTC. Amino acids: CASSSPGQQFF.

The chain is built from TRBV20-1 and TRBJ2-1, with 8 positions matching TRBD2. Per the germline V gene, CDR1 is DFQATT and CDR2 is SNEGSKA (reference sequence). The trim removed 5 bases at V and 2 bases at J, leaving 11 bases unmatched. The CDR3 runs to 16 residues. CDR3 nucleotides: TGCAGTGCTCCCGAGGCGAGCGGGAGCACCTACAATGAGCAGTTCTTC. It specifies CSAPEASGSTYNEQFF.

Written as DNA, the CDR3 is TGTGCCAGCAGTGGCCCTAGGGGTGTCGGGGGTAATGAGCAGTTCTTC. Residues: CASSGPRGVGGNEQFF. The genes are TRBV2 and TRBJ2-1; maybe TRBD2 (6 bases). The CDR3 spans 16 residues. Trimming took off 4 bases at V and 7 bases at J, with 20 bases between the two ends. In germline, CDR1 is SNHLY, CDR2 FYNNEI. The whole variable domain, filled in from reference TRBV2 and TRBJ2-1, reads EPEVTQTPSHQVTQMGQEVILRCVPISNHLYFYWYRQILGQKVEFLVSFYNNEISEKSEIFDDQFSVERPDGSNFTLKIRSTKLEDSAMYFCASSGPRGVGGNEQFFGPGTRLTVL.

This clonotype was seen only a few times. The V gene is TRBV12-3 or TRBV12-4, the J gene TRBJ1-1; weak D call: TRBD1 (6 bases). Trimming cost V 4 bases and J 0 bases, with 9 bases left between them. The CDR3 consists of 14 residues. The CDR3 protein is CASSWTEMNTEAFF. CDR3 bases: TGTGCCAGCAGTTGGACAGAAATGAACACTGAAGCTTTCTTT.

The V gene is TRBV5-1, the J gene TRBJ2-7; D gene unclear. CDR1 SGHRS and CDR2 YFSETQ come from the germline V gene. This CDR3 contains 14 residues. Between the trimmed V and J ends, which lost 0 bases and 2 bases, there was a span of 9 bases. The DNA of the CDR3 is TGCGCCAGCAGCTTGGATCACATACCCTACGAGCAGTACTTC. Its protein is CASSLDHIPYEQYF.

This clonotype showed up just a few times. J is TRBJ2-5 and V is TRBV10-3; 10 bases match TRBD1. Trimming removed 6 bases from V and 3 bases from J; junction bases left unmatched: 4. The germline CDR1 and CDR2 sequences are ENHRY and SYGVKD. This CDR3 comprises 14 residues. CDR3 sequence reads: CAIRADRGEETQYF. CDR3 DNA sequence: TGTGCCATCAGGGCGGACAGGGGGGAAGAGACCCAGTACTTC.

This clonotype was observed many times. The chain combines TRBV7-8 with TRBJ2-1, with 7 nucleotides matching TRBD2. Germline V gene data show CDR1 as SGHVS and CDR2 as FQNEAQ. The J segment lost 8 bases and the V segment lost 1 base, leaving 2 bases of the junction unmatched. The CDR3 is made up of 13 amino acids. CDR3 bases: TGTGCCAGCAGCTTAGGCGGGAGATATGAGCAGTTCTTC. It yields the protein CASSLGGRYEQFF.

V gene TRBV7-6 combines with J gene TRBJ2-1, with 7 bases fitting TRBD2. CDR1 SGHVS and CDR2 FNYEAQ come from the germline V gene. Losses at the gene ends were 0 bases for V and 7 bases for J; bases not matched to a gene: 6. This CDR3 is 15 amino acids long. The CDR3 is CASSLALGTKNEQFF. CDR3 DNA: TGTGCCAGCAGCTTAGCGCTGGGGACTAAAAATGAGCAGTTCTTC.

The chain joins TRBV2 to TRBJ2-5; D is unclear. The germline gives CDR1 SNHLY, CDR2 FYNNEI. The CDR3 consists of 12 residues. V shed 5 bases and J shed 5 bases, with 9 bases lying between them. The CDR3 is CASSRIDETQYF. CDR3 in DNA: TGTGCCAGCAGTAGGATAGATGAGACCCAGTACTTC. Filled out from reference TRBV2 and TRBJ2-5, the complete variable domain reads EPEVTQTPSHQVTQMGQEVILRCVPISNHLYFYWYRQILGQKVEFLVSFYNNEISEKSEIFDDQFSVERPDGSNFTLKIRSTKLEDSAMYFCASSRIDETQYFGPGTRLLVL.

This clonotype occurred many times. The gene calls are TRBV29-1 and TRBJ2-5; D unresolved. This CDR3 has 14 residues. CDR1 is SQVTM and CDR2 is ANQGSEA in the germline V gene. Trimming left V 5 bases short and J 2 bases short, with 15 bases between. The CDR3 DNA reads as TGCAGCGTTCGTTGGAGATTACGTCAAGAGACCCAGTACTTC. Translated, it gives CSVRWRLRQETQYF.

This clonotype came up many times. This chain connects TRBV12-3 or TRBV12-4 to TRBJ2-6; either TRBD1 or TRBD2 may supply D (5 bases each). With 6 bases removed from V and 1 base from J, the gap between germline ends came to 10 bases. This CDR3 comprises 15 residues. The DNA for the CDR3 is TGTGCCAGCAGCCGGGACCTTTCTGGGGCCAACGTCCTGACTTTC. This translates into CASSRDLSGANVLTF.

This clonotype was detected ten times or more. CDR3 DNA: TGTGCCAGCAGTTTAAATCCAGGGAGCGAGACCCAGTACTTC. This codes for CASSLNPGSETQYF. The chain couples TRBV12-3 or TRBV12-4 to TRBJ2-5, with D perhaps matching TRBD1 or TRBD2 (5 bases each). This CDR3 comprises 14 residues. The V end lost 2 bases, the J end lost 5 bases, and 12 bases lay between the germline ends.

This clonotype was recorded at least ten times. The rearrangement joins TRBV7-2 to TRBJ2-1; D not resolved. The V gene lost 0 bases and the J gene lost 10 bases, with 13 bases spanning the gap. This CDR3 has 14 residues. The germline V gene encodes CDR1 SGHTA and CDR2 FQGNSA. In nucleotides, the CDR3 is TGTGCCAGCAGCTTAGCGCGTGTTACTACGGAGCAGTTCTTC. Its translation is CASSLARVTTEQFF.

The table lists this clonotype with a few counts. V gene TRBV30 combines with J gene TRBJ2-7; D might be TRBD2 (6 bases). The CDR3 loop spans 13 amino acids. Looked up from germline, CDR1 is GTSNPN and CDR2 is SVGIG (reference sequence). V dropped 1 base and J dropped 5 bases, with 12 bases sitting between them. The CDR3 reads CAWSGELADEQYF. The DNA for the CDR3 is TGTGCCTGGAGTGGTGAACTAGCTGACGAGCAGTACTTC. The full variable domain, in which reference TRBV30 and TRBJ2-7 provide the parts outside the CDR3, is SQTIHQWPATLVQPVGSPLSLECTVEGTSNPNLYWYRQAAGRGLQLLFYSVGIGQISSEVPQNLSASRPQDRQFILSSKKLLLSDSGFYLCAWSGELADEQYFGPGTRLTVT.

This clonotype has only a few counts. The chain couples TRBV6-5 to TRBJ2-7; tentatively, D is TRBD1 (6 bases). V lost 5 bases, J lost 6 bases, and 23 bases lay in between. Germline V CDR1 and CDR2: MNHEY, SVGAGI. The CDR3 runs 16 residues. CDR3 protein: CASSLEQPGQLCEQYF. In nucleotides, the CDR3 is TGTGCCAGCAGTCTCGAACAACCGGGACAATTATGCGAGCAGTACTTC.

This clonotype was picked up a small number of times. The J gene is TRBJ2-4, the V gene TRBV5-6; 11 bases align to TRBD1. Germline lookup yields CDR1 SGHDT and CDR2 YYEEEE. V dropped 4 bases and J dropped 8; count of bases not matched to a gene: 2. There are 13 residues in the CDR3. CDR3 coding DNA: TGTGCCAGCAGCCCGGGACAGGGGGACATTCAGTACTTC. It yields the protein CASSPGQGDIQYF.